The clone carrying this T cell receptor (beta chain) was observed a handful of times. Library preparation (for TCRbeta) was performed with unique molecular identifiers. In TCRdb, the PCR reads were re-called with MiXCR into one record per CDR3 protein. The sample lists about 400,000 distinct CDR3 sequences; 20% were seen once. CDR3 length: 17 amino acids. V lost 6 bases to trimming and J lost 0 bases; unmatched junction nucleotides: 4. Germline loops: CDR1 MNHEY, CDR2 SVGAGI. These data originate in a study of T-cell reconstitution after alpha-beta-depleted transplantation in children. This TCR was sampled from a human donor who donated a stem cell graft to a child with acute myeloid leukemia. The sample in question was PBMCs from the stem cell graft donor, obtained from the stem cell graft. The chain employs TRBV6-5 and TRBJ2-2, with 13 bases that match TRBD2. For the CDR3, the DNA is TGTGCCAGCAGGCTGGGACTAGCGGGGACGAACACCGGGGAGCTGTTTTTT. Encoded protein: CASRLGLAGTNTGELFF.